This T cell receptor (beta chain) appears in the sequencing data of a study of identical twins. Whole-study findings and limits: Researchers reported weaker excess twin sharing in beta out-of-frame sequences. Conclusions rested on cross-sectional statistics rather than following the same donors. For zero-insertion analyses, partial confounding could come from invariant MAIT and iNKT cells.

Template switching created a universal primer site, and the cDNA included unique molecular identifiers. Using its own MiXCR run on the 5' RACE reads, TCRdb lists one record per CDR3 protein. The repertoire holds about 300,000 distinct CDR3 sequences, with around 12% as singletons. This clonotype showed up just a few times. The antigen is unknown. The CDR3 has 15 amino acids. V lost 1 base and J lost 0, with 8 bases in between. The germline gives CDR1 SGHKS, CDR2 YYEKEE (reference sequence). The sample was also reused in another study, on yellow fever vaccine responses in identical twins.

This sequence originates from a woman younger than 30 in good health. The specimen was CD8+ T cells sorted from blood. The chain couples TRBV5-5 to TRBJ1-5; D remains ambiguous. CDR3 coding DNA: TGTGCCAGCAGCTTGTGGGGAAGTAGCAATCAGCCCCAGCATTTT. It translates to CASSLWGSSNQPQHF.